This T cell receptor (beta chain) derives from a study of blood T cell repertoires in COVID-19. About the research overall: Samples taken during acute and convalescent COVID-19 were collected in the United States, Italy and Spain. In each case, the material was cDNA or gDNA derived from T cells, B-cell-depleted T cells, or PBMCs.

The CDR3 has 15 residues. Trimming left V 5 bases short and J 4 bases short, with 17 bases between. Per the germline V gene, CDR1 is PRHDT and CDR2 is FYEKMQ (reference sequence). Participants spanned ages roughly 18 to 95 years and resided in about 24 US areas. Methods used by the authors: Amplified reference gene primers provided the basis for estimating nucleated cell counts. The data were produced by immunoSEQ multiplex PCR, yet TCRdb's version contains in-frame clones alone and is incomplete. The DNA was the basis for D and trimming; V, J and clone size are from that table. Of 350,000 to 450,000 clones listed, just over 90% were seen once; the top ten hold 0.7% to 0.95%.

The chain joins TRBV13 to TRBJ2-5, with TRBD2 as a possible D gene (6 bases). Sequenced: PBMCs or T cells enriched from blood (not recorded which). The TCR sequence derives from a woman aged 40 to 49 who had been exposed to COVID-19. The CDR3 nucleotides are TGTGCCAGCAGCGCCTCCGGGGGTTTCCGAGAGACCCAGTACTTC. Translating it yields CASSASGGFRETQYF.